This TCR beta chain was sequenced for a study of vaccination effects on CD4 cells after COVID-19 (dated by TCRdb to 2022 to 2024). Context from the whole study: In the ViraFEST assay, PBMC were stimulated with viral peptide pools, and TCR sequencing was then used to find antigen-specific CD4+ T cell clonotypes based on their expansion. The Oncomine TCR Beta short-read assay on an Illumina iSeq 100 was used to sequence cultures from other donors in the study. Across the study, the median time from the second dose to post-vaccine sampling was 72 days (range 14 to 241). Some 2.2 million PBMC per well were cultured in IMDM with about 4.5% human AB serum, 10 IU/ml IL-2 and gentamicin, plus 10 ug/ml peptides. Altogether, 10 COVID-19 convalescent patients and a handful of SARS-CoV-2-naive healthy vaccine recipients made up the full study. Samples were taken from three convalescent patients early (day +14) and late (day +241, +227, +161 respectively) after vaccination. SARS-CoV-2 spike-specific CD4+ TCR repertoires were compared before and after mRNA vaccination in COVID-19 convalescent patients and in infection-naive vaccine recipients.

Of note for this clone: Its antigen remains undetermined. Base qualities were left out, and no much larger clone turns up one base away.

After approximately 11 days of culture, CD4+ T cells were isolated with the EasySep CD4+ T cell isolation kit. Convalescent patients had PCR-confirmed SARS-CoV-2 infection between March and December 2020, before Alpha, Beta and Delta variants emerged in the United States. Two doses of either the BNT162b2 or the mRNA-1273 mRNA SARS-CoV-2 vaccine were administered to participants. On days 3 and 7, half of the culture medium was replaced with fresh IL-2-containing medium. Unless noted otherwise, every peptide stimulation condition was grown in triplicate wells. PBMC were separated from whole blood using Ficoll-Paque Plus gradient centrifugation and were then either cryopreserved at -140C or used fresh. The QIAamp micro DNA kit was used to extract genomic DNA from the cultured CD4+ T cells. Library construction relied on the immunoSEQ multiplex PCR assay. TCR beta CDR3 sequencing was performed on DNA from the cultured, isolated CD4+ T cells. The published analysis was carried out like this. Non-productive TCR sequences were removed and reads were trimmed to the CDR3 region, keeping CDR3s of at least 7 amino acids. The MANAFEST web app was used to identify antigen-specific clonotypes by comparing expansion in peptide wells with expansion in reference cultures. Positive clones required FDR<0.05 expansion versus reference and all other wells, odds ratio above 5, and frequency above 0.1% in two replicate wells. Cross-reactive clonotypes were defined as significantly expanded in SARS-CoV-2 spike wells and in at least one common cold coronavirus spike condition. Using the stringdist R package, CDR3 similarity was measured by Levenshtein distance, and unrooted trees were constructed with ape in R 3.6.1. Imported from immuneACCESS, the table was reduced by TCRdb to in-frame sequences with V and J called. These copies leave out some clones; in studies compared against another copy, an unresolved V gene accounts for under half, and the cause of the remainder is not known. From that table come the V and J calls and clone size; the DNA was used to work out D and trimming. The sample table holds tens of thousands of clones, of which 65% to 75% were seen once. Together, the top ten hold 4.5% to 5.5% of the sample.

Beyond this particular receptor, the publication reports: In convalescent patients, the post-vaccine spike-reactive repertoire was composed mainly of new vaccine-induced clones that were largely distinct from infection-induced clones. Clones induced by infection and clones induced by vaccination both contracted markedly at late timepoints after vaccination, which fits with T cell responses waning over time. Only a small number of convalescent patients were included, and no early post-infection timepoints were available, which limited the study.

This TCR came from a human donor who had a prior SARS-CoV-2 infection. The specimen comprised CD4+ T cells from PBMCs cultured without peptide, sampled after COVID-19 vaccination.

Read as DNA, the sequence is TGTGCCAGCAGCGGCCGAGGAAGGAGCTACACCTTC. Translated, it reads CASSGRGRSYTF. Rearrangement joined TRBV11-2 to TRBJ1-2; the D segment cannot be called with confidence. Trimming at the junction amounts to 5 bases on V and 9 bases on J, and the germline ends lie 13 bases apart. The cysteine opens and the phenylalanine closes a CDR3 of 12 amino acids. Only the CDR3 portion is preserved as DNA: 36 bases, with reading frame beginning at the first base. CDR1 and CDR2 are read off the germline V gene as SGHAT and FQNNGV.